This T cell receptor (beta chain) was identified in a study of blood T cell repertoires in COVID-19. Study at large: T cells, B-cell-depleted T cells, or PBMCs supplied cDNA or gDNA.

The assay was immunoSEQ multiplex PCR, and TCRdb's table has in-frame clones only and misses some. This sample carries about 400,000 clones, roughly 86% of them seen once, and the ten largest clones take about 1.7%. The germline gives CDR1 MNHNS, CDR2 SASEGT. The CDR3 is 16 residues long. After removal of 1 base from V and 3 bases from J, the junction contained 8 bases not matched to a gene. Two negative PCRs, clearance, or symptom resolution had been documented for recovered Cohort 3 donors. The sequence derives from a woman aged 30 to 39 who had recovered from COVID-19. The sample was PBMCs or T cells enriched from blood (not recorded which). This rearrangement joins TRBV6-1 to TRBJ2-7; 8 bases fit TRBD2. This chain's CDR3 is CASSEGTSGHNYEQYF. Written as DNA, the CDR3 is TGTGCCAGCAGTGAAGGTACTAGCGGACATAACTACGAGCAGTACTTC.